The following is a TCR beta chain sequence with its context. Its target is unknown. The data were taken from a study of shared clonotypes between healthy human individuals. Trimming took off 6 bases at V and 1 base at J, with 15 bases between the two ends. The CDR3 length is 15 residues. CDR1 and CDR2 (germline): MNHNS, SASEGT. General study points: Sampling covered blood only; tissue repertoires likely differ. Clonotypes shared by all four sorted-subset donors had higher generation probabilities than non-shared clonotypes.

A CD45RA+ naive subset and a CD45RA-negative memory subset were split from CD4+ cells. Deep-level running was used for the assay. TCRdb's copy holds only in-frame clones and misses some; the assay was immunoSEQ multiplex PCR. The sample gives about 1.5 million clones, roughly 96% of which show up once; over 1% is in the top ten. This receptor was identified in a man aged 25 to 40 in good health. The V and J genes are TRBV6-1 and TRBJ1-2; D is unresolved. What was sequenced was naive CD4+ T cells sorted from blood. Subset of the sample: CD45RA+ positively selected. The CDR3, as DNA: TGTGCCAGCAGCCACTCTGGGCAGCTTAACTATGGCTACACCTTC. It specifies CASSHSGQLNYGYTF.